A selection of T cell receptor beta chains follows, all from one sample in a study of T-cell reconstitution after alpha-beta-depleted transplantation in children. TCRdb used MiXCR to reprocess the PCR reads, holding one entry per CDR3 protein. Of 550,000 to 800,000 distinct CDR3 sequences detected, around 14% appear once; the ten largest clones hold around 0.8%. Here the sequenced sample was PBMCs, taken before TCRalphabeta/CD19-depleted stem cell transplant. These TCRs come from a girl aged 2-15 years with congenital amegakaryocytic thrombocytopenia, due to receive a stem cell transplant. Both conserved end residues are part of each CDR3. A D gene is named only where the DNA matches it firmly.

TRBV6-5,NA,TRBJ1-5,CASSYSSGLYSNQPQHF
TRBV18,TRBD1,TRBJ2-1,CASSPTQGYVLYNEQFF
TRBV5-1,TRBD2,TRBJ2-7,CASSPNIRLARDYEQYF
TRBV12-3/TRBV12-4,NA,TRBJ2-3,CASKLQDSSQYF
TRBV4-2,TRBD2,TRBJ2-2,CASSQDRTSRSPGELFF
TRBV28,NA,TRBJ1-4,CASSEQGVEGGWSEKLFF
TRBV4-1,NA,TRBJ2-3,CASSQVPTDTQYF
TRBV11-2,NA,TRBJ2-7,CASSPRNFEDYEQYF
TRBV20-1,NA,TRBJ2-1,CSAPGDSGYNEQFF
TRBV7-2,NA,TRBJ1-2,CASSPRTVYTNYGYTF
TRBV28,TRBD2,TRBJ2-7,CASSLREELNEQYF
TRBV20-1,TRBD1,TRBJ1-5,CSARTGHQPQHF
TRBV12-3/TRBV12-4,NA,TRBJ2-1,CASSLAHLAQFF
TRBV4-1,TRBD2,TRBJ2-2,CASSLHLGRGNTGELFF
TRBV20-1,TRBD1,TRBJ1-5,CSARVGQGGQPQHF
TRBV20-1,NA,TRBJ1-2,CSARAGGLNGYTF
TRBV15,TRBD2,TRBJ2-3,CATSKKLAGGEDTQYF
TRBV12-3/TRBV12-4,NA,TRBJ2-1,CASSLFDNYNEQFF
TRBV7-9,NA,TRBJ2-1,CASSAHPLNEQFF
TRBV20-1,TRBD2,TRBJ2-7,CSATGLAGGPLPYEQYF
TRBV10-3,TRBD1,TRBJ2-1,CAISGMGQGDNEQFF
TRBV12-3/TRBV12-4,TRBD2,TRBJ2-3,CASSFRSGGPDTQYF